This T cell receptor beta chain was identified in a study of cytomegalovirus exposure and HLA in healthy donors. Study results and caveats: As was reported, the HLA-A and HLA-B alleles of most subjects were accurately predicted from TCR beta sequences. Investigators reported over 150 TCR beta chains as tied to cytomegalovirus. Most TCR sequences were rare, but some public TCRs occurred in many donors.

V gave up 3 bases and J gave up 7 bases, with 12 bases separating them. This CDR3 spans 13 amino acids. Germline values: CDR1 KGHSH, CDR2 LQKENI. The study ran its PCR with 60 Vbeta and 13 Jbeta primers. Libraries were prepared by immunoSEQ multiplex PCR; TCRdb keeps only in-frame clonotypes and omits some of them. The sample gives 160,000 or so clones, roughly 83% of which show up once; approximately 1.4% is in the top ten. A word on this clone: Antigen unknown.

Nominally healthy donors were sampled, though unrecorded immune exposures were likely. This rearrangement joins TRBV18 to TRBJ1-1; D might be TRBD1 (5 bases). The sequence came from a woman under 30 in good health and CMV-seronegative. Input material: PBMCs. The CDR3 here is CASSPVRQGEAFF. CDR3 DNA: TGTGCCAGCTCACCGGTAAGGCAGGGTGAAGCTTTCTTT.